This is a list of T cell receptor beta chains from one sample in a study of cytomegalovirus exposure and HLA in healthy donors. Method: immunoSEQ multiplex PCR; TCRdb's copy keeps in-frame clones and lacks some. The table includes approximately 110,000 clones, less than 20% detected once. The specimen was PBMCs. Every receptor here comes from a woman aged 18-29 years in good health and CMV-seronegative. CDR3s leave out the opening cysteine and the closing phenylalanine or tryptophan. Each record gives: J gene, V gene, CDR3 protein.

TRBJ1-2 TRBV28 ATLPGGTNYGYT
TRBJ1-6 TRBV2 ASRLAAGSYNSPLH
TRBJ1-1 TRBV5-1 ASSQGATEAF
TRBJ2-2 TRBV7-3 ASSLKAAGNTGELF
TRBJ2-7 TRBV29-1 SVGGGDSYEQY
TRBJ1-1 TRBV4-2 ASSQDRVNTEAF
TRBJ1-1 TRBV9 ASSVSRERANTEAF
TRBJ1-6 TRBV7-9 ASSLGMASSYNSPLH
TRBJ1-4 TRBV5-8 ASSPTGSPPNEKLF
TRBJ2-2 TRBV19 ASLRGAGVPGELF
TRBJ1-5 TRBV6-6 ASSPRGRLDQPQH
TRBJ2-1 TRBV7-8 ASSLVGLRGSNEQF
TRBJ2-3 TRBV2 ATRGSDTQY
TRBJ2-3 TRBV5-6 ASSPVGTDTQY
TRBJ2-2 TRBV9 ASSVELAGGSGELF
TRBJ1-4 TRBV5-6 ASSSFDRENEKLF
TRBJ1-1 TRBV7-9 ASSPPVWGVGGAF